This note documents a single TCR beta chain sequence. Its specificity is not known. This entry comes from a study of CD4 T cells in relation to SARS-CoV-2 and coronaviruses. Across the study: After roughly ten days of antigen culture, PBMC TCR beta CDR3s were sequenced.

The V end was cut by 2 bases, the J end by 2 bases, with 7 bases between. Looked up from germline, CDR1 is MNHEY and CDR2 is SVGEGT. This CDR3 is built from 14 residues. Study-level points and caveats: This crossreactivity analysis covered spike protein alone, no other viral proteins.

Sequencing was performed with immunoSEQ multiplex PCR; in TCRdb, only in-frame clones are kept and a portion is missing. The sample holds over 25,000 clones; around 75% are singletons and the top ten take 13%. The unexposed donors gave CD4+ T cells in about 2011-2018, prior to COVID-19. The cells were cultured for approximately ten days before CD4+ T cells were isolated. Testing used SARS-CoV-2 S/N and four cold-coronavirus spikes on unexposed-donor CD4+ T cells, cells permitting. On days 3 and 7, cultures got half fresh IL-2 medium. The chain couples TRBV6-2 or TRBV6-3 to TRBJ1-5; unclear D gene. This TCR came from a human donor in good health. Sample: CD4+ T cells from PBMCs, cultured in vitro. In DNA form, the CDR3 reads TGTGCCAGCAGTTACCCCGCAGGCAATCAGCCCCAGCATTTT. Protein sequence: CASSYPAGNQPQHF.